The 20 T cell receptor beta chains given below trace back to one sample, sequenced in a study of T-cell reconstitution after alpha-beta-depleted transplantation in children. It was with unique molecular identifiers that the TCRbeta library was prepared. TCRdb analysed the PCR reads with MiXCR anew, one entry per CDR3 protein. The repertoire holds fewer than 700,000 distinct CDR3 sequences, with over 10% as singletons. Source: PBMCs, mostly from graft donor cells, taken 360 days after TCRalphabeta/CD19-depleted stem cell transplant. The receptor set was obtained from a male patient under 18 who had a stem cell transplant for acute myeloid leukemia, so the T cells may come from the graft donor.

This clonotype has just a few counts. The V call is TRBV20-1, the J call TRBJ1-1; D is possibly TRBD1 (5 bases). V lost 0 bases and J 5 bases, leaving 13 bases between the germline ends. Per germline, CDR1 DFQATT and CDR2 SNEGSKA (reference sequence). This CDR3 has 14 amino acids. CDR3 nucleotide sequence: TGCAGTGCTAGAGATTCGGGGGGGTGGACTGAAGCTTTCTTT. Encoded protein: CSARDSGGWTEAFF.

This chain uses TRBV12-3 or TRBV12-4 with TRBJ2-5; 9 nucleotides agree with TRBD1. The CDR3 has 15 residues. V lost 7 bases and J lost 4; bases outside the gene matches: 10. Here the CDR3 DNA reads TGTGCCAGCAACCGGGGACAGGGAAGGCGAGAGACCCAGTACTTC. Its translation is CASNRGQGRRETQYF.

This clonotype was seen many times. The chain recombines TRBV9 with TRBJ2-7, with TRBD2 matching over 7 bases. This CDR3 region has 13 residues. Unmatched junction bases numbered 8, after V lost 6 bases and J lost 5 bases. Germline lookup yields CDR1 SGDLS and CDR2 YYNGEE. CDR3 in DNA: TGTGCCAGCAATAGAGCGGGGAGCCACGAGCAGTACTTC. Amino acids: CASNRAGSHEQYF.

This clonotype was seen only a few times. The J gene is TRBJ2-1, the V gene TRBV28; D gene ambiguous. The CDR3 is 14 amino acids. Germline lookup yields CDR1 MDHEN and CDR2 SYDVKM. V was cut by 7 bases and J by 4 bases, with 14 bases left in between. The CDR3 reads CASNIGRIYNEQFF. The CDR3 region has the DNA TGTGCCAGCAACATCGGACGGATTTACAATGAGCAGTTCTTC.

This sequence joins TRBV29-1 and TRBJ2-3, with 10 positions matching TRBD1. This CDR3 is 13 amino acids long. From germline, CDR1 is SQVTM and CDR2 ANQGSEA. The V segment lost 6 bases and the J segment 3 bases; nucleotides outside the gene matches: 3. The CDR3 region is CSVRTGGTDTQYF. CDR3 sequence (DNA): TGCAGCGTCCGGACAGGGGGGACAGATACGCAGTATTTT.

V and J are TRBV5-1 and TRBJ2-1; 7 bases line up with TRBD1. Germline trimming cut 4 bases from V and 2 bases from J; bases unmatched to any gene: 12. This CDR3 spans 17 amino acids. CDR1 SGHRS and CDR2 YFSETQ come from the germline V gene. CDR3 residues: CASSTPTGVFAYNEQFF. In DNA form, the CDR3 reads TGCGCCAGCAGCACCCCTACAGGGGTGTTTGCCTACAATGAGCAGTTCTTC. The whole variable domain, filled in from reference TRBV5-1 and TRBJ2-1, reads KAGVTQTPRYLIKTRGQQVTLSCSPISGHRSVSWYQQTPGQGLQFLFEYFSETQRNKGNFPGRFSGRQFSNSRSEMNVSTLELGDSALYLCASSTPTGVFAYNEQFFGPGTRLTVL.

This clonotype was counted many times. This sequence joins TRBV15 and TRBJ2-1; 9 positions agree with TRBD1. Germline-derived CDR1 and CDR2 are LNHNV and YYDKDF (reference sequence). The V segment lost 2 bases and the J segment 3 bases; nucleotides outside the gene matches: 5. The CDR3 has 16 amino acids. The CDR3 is CATSRSPGQGYNEQFF. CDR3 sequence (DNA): TGTGCCACCAGCAGATCACCGGGACAGGGCTACAATGAGCAGTTCTTC. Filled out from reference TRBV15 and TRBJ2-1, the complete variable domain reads DAMVIQNPRYQVTQFGKPVTLSCSQTLNHNVMYWYQQKSSQAPKLLFHYYDKDFNNEADTPDNFQSRRPNTSFCFLDIRSPGLGDTAMYLCATSRSPGQGYNEQFFGPGTRLTVL.

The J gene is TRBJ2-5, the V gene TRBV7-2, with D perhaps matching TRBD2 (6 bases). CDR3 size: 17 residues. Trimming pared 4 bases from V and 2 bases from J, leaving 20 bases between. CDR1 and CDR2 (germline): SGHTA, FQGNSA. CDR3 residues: CASSSAGSGYPQETQYF. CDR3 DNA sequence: TGTGCCAGCAGCTCAGCGGGTAGCGGCTATCCTCAAGAGACCCAGTACTTC.

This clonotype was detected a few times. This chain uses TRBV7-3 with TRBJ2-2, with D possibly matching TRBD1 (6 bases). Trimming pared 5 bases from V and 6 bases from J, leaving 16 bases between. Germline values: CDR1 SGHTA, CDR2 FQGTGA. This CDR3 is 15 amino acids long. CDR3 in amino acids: CASSDVLQGAGELFF. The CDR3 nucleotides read TGTGCCAGCAGCGACGTCCTACAGGGCGCCGGGGAGCTGTTTTTT.

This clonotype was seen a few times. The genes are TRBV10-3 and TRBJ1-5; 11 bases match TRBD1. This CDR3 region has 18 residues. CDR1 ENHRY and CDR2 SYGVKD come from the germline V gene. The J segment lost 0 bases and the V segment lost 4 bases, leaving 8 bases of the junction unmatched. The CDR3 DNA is TGTGCCATCAGTGGAACCCCCGGGACAGGGGGTAGCAATCAGCCCCAGCATTTT. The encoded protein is CAISGTPGTGGSNQPQHF.

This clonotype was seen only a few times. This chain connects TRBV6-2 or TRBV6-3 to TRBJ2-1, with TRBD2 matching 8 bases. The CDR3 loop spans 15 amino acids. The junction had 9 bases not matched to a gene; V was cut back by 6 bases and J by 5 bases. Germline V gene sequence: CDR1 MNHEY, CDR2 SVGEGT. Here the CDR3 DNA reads TGTGCCAGCAGACCCGGGACTAGGGGCAACAATGAGCAGTTCTTC. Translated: CASRPGTRGNNEQFF.

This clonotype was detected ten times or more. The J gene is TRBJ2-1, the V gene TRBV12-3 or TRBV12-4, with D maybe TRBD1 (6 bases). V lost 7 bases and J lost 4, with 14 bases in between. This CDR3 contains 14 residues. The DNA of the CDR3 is TGTGCCAGCACTCCGGACAGTCCATACAATGAGCAGTTCTTC. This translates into CASTPDSPYNEQFF.

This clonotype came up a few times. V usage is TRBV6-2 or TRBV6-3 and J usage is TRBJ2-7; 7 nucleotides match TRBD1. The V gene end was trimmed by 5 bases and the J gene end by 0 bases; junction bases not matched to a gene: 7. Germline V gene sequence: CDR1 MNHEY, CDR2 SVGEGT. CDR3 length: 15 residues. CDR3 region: CASSLTGHISYEQYF. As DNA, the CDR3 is TGTGCCAGCAGTCTGACAGGGCATATCTCCTACGAGCAGTACTTC.

In DNA, the CDR3 is TGCAGTGCTAGACAGGACGGTGACACCGGGGAGCTGTTTTTT. Translating gives CSARQDGDTGELFF. This chain joins TRBV20-1 and TRBJ2-2; D unresolved. The CDR3 runs to 14 residues. Trimming left V 2 bases short and J 3 bases short, with 10 bases between. Looked up from germline, CDR1 is DFQATT and CDR2 is SNEGSKA (reference sequence).

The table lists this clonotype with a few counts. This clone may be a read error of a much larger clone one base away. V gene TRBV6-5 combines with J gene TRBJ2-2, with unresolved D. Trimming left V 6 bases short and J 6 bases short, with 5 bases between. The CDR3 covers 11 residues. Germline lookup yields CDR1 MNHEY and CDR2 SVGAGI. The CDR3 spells CASSTPGELFF. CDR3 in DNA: TGTGCCAGCAGCACCCCCGGGGAGCTGTTTTTT.

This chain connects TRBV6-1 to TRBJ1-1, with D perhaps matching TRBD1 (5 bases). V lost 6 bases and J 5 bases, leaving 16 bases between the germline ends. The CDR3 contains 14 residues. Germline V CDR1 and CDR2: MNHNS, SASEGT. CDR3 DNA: TGTGCCAGCAGCAAAAGGAGGGGAGGAACTGAAGCTTTCTTT. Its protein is CASSKRRGGTEAFF.

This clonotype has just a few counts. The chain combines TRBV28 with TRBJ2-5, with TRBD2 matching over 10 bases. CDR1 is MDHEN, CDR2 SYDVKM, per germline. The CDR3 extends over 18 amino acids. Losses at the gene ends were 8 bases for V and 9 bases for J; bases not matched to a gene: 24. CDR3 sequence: CASRRGRRTSGGPTSQYF. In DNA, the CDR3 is TGTGCCAGCCGAAGGGGACGAAGGACTAGCGGAGGGCCGACGTCCCAGTACTTC.

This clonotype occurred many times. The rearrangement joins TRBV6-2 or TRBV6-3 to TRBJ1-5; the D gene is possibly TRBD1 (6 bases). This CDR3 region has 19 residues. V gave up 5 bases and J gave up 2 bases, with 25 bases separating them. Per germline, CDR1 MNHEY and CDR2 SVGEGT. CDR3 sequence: CASSRLTLPGEIGNQPQHF. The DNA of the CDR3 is TGTGCCAGCAGTCGCCTTACTCTTCCAGGGGAAATAGGCAATCAGCCCCAGCATTTT.

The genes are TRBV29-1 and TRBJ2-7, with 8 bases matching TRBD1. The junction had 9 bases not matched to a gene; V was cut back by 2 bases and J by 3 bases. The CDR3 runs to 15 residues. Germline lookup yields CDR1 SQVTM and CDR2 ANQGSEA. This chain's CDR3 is CSVEYGTGTHYEQYF. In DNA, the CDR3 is TGCAGCGTTGAATACGGGACAGGAACCCACTACGAGCAGTACTTC.

The CDR3 sequence is CAYSPSYNSPLHF. DNA for the CDR3: TGTGCTTACAGCCCCTCCTATAATTCACCCCTCCACTTT. This chain uses TRBV28 with TRBJ1-6; no clear D. The germline gives CDR1 MDHEN, CDR2 SYDVKM. This CDR3 has 13 amino acids.